This T cell receptor (beta chain) was captured by sequencing in a study of Tregs in tolerant kidney transplant recipients. General study points: Activated donor B cell expansion appeared to reveal the most relevant donor-specific TCRbeta repertoire. The small number of patients limits these findings pending further validation.

CDR3 length: 12 residues. Germline CDR1 reads SEHNR; CDR2 reads FQNEAQ (reference sequence). V lost 8 bases and J lost 3, with 10 bases in between. Related graft donors supplied nonmyeloablative bone marrow transplants, and mixed chimerism was transient. Thawed PBMCs were FACS-sorted into unstimulated CD4+CD25+CD127- regulatory T cells, CD4+CD25- non-regulatory cells, CD4 and CD8 cells. A word on this clone: The antigen is undetermined.

Using immunoSEQ multiplex PCR, the repertoire was profiled, and TCRdb retains in-frame clones only, with some absent. The sample lists over 70,000 clones, roughly 90% occurring once. This clonotype originated in a human patient who received a combined kidney and bone marrow transplant. Some T cells could come from the graft donor. This sequence joins TRBV7-9 and TRBJ1-1, with D uncertain. Sequencing was performed on CD4+ T cells from blood (PBMCs), taken 24 months after the transplant. Written as DNA, the CDR3 is TGTGCCAGCCGCCCCGCGGACACTGAAGCTTTCTTT. Its protein is CASRPADTEAFF.